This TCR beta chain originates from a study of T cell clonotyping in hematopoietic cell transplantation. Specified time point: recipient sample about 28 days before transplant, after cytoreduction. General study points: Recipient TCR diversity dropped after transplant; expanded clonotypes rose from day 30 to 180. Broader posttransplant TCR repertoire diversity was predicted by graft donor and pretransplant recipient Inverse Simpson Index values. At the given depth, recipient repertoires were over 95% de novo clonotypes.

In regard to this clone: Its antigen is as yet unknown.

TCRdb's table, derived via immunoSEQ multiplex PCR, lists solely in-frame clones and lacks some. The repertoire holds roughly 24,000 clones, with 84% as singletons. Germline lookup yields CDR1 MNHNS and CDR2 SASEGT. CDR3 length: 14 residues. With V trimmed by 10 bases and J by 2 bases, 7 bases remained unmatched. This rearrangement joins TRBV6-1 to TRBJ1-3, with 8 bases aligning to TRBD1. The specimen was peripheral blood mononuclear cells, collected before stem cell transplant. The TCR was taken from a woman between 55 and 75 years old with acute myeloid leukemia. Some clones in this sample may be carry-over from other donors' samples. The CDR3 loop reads CATHDRGPGNTIYF. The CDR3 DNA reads TGTGCCACCCATGACAGGGGCCCTGGAAACACCATATATTTT.